The clone carrying this TCR beta chain was counted ten times or more. Transcripts of RNA were the source for amplifying TCR beta CDR3 regions. Following a first-round RT-PCR that used HTBI primers, a second-round multiplex PCR was carried out. Each CDR3 protein gets one entry after TCRdb re-called the multiplex PCR reads with MiXCR. Of hundreds of thousands of distinct CDR3 sequences listed, about 21% are singletons. This entry is derived from a study of Graves' ophthalmopathy and Graves' hyperthyroidism. The material sequenced was peripheral blood. The source is a woman aged 18-30 years with stable Graves' hyperthyroidism.

CDR3 in amino acids: CASSIVLPLTVNTEAFF. DNA of the CDR3: TGTGCCAGCAGTATAGTTCTACCACTAACAGTGAACACTGAAGCTTTCTTT. The V call is TRBV6-4, the J call TRBJ1-1, with D hard to call. CDR1 and CDR2 from the germline V gene are MRHNA and SNTAGT. Trimming cost V 5 bases and J 0 bases, with 19 bases left between them. CDR3 length: 17 amino acids.